Listed below are T cell receptor beta chains from one sample, sequenced in a study of cytotoxic CD8 clonotypes in ibrutinib-treated CLL. This table comes from immunoSEQ multiplex PCR, and its TCRdb copy is limited to in-frame clones, with some not included. The table lists some 350,000 clones, about 61% of them singletons. Sample: PBMCs, taken after 36 months of ibrutinib treatment. These receptors were taken from a human donor with chronic lymphocytic leukemia. Each CDR3 is given with its conserved first and last residue. Fields, in order: D gene, J gene, V gene, CDR3 protein. A D gene is named only where the DNA matches it firmly.

d_call: TRBD2; j_call: TRBJ2-3; v_call: TRBV5-4; cdr3_aa: CASSGRLAGLVSDTQYF
d_call: NA; j_call: TRBJ2-1; v_call: TRBV7-7; cdr3_aa: CASSHDASLYEQFF
d_call: TRBD2; j_call: TRBJ2-2; v_call: TRBV10-3; cdr3_aa: CAIESGTNTGELFF
d_call: TRBD1; j_call: TRBJ1-1; v_call: TRBV6-5; cdr3_aa: CASSYETGLTEAFF
d_call: NA; j_call: TRBJ2-7; v_call: TRBV7-2; cdr3_aa: CASSFRAGYEQYF
d_call: NA; j_call: TRBJ2-3; v_call: TRBV28; cdr3_aa: CASSLKGYTQYF
d_call: TRBD2; j_call: TRBJ2-5; v_call: TRBV5-1; cdr3_aa: CASSLGDYSKETQYF
d_call: TRBD2; j_call: TRBJ2-3; v_call: TRBV4-1; cdr3_aa: CASSQDLAGGLDTQYF
d_call: NA; j_call: TRBJ2-1; v_call: TRBV13; cdr3_aa: CASSLGPVTPDNEQFF
d_call: NA; j_call: TRBJ1-4; v_call: TRBV7-6; cdr3_aa: CASSLLPAIRSMDRGEKLFF
d_call: TRBD1; j_call: TRBJ2-7; v_call: TRBV2; cdr3_aa: CASSEGQGANEQYF
d_call: NA; j_call: TRBJ1-2; v_call: TRBV29-1; cdr3_aa: CSVEDSGGYGYTF
d_call: NA; j_call: TRBJ1-6; v_call: TRBV29-1; cdr3_aa: CSVEDLQASYNSPLHF
d_call: NA; j_call: TRBJ2-7; v_call: TRBV29-1; cdr3_aa: CSVLLTYEQYF
d_call: NA; j_call: TRBJ2-1; v_call: TRBV29-1; cdr3_aa: CSVGRLSSYNEQFF
d_call: TRBD2; j_call: TRBJ2-5; v_call: TRBV5-8; cdr3_aa: CASSLWGTSGQETQYF
d_call: TRBD1; j_call: TRBJ2-3; v_call: TRBV15; cdr3_aa: CATSIHGTGPTDTQYF
d_call: NA; j_call: TRBJ2-5; v_call: TRBV7-2; cdr3_aa: CASSFGTEETQYF
d_call: NA; j_call: TRBJ2-7; v_call: TRBV19; cdr3_aa: CASSIGTDYEQYF
d_call: NA; j_call: TRBJ2-6; v_call: TRBV9; cdr3_aa: CASGRGGPGANVLTF
d_call: NA; j_call: TRBJ2-2; v_call: TRBV13; cdr3_aa: CASSLGGPGTGELFF
d_call: NA; j_call: TRBJ1-5; v_call: TRBV9; cdr3_aa: CASSAHFNQPQHF
d_call: NA; j_call: TRBJ2-2; v_call: TRBV2; cdr3_aa: CASSGIGSTSAGELFF
d_call: TRBD1; j_call: TRBJ2-5; v_call: TRBV5-1; cdr3_aa: CASQGAGETQYF
d_call: TRBD2; j_call: TRBJ2-4; v_call: TRBV6-1; cdr3_aa: CASSDGLAGVLVKNIQYF
d_call: NA; j_call: TRBJ1-1; v_call: TRBV6-5; cdr3_aa: CASTRATEAFF
d_call: NA; j_call: TRBJ2-2; v_call: TRBV10-3; cdr3_aa: CAIKNRGINTGELFF
d_call: NA; j_call: TRBJ2-1; v_call: TRBV15; cdr3_aa: CATSRKASPPNNEQFF
d_call: NA; j_call: TRBJ1-5; v_call: TRBV6-1; cdr3_aa: CASSDVGTVVYSNQPQHF
d_call: NA; j_call: TRBJ2-3; v_call: TRBV9; cdr3_aa: CASSPMGDTQYF
d_call: NA; j_call: TRBJ2-7; v_call: TRBV4-2; cdr3_aa: CASSQDHTYEQYF
d_call: TRBD1; j_call: TRBJ2-7; v_call: TRBV5-6; cdr3_aa: CASSWGQGNYEQYF
d_call: NA; j_call: TRBJ2-7; v_call: TRBV6-1; cdr3_aa: CASSGGTTYEQYF
d_call: NA; j_call: TRBJ1-6; v_call: TRBV4-1; cdr3_aa: CASSQESSYNSPLHF
d_call: TRBD2; j_call: TRBJ2-7; v_call: TRBV7-8; cdr3_aa: CASSLASVLTSGSYEQYF
d_call: NA; j_call: TRBJ2-5; v_call: TRBV5-1; cdr3_aa: CASSLADREETQYF
d_call: NA; j_call: TRBJ2-5; v_call: TRBV7-6; cdr3_aa: CASSDSPYQETQYF
d_call: TRBD1; j_call: TRBJ2-7; v_call: TRBV10-1; cdr3_aa: CASSERGRGQYF
d_call: NA; j_call: TRBJ2-3; v_call: TRBV11-3; cdr3_aa: CASSSSTGFTDTQYF
d_call: NA; j_call: TRBJ2-5; v_call: TRBV29-1; cdr3_aa: CSVEGRLRETQYF
d_call: TRBD2; j_call: TRBJ2-7; v_call: TRBV27; cdr3_aa: CASSPHGGSSYEQYF
d_call: NA; j_call: TRBJ1-2; v_call: TRBV7-8; cdr3_aa: CASSLARWTVNYGYTF
d_call: TRBD2; j_call: TRBJ2-7; v_call: TRBV9; cdr3_aa: CASSVGQVKGLGEQYF
d_call: NA; j_call: TRBJ2-2; v_call: TRBV5-4; cdr3_aa: CASSLGRVNTGELFF
d_call: TRBD1; j_call: TRBJ2-5; v_call: TRBV10-3; cdr3_aa: CAIPLSTGGQETQYF
d_call: TRBD1; j_call: TRBJ2-1; v_call: TRBV23-1; cdr3_aa: CAKPGQGYNEQFF
d_call: TRBD2; j_call: TRBJ2-1; v_call: TRBV28; cdr3_aa: CASDSGSSYNEQFF
d_call: NA; j_call: TRBJ2-1; v_call: TRBV27; cdr3_aa: CASSVWREYNEQFF
d_call: TRBD2; j_call: TRBJ2-3; v_call: TRBV10-3; cdr3_aa: CAIMPGTTSGATDTQYF